These 14 T cell receptor beta chains share one sample of origin, sequenced in a study of follicular helper T cells after annual influenza vaccination. Profiled with immunoSEQ multiplex PCR; TCRdb holds only in-frame clones, not every one. The sample includes around 13,000 clones, about 73% of them seen just once. Time point indicated: 2014-2015 season, pre-vaccination. The input for sequencing was CXCR5- memory CD4+ T cells sorted from blood, taken on the day of influenza vaccination. Source of these receptors: an adult who received the influenza vaccine.

This clone occurred a few times. This chain connects TRBV7-3 to TRBJ1-3; no clear D. The CDR3 is 11 residues long. The V and J ends lost 2 bases and 7 bases respectively, with 3 bases between them. CDR1 is SGHTA and CDR2 is FQGTGA in the germline V gene. CDR3 residues: CASSLPNTIYF. The CDR3 nucleotides read TGTGCCAGCAGCTTACCGAACACCATATATTTT. The entire variable domain, with the rest obtained from reference TRBV7-3 and TRBJ1-3, is as follows: GAGVSQTPSNKVTEKGKYVELRCDPISGHTALYWYRQSLGQGPEFLIYFQGTGAADDSGLPNDRFFAVRPEGSVSTLKIQRTERGDSAVYLCASSLPNTIYFGEGSWLTVV.

This chain connects TRBV5-3 to TRBJ2-7, with 10 bases that match TRBD1. TRBV5-3 is sorted into the ORF group, with uncertain function. Unmatched junction bases numbered 6, after V lost 1 base and J lost 2 bases. CDR3 size: 16 residues. CDR3 sequence (DNA): TGTGCCAGAAGCTTGCTTCCTGGACAGGGGGCCTACGAGCAGTACTTC. Protein: CARSLLPGQGAYEQYF.

The gene calls are TRBV11-3 and TRBJ1-3, with no clear D. CDR1 is SGHNT and CDR2 is YENEEA in the germline V gene. The CDR3 has 13 amino acids. V was shortened by 0 bases and J by 1 base, with 1 base between the two germline ends. DNA for the CDR3: TGTGCCAGCAGCTTAGAATCTGGAAACACCATATATTTT. This encodes CASSLESGNTIYF.

V usage is TRBV9 and J usage is TRBJ1-1; D not resolved. CDR1 SGDLS and CDR2 YYNGEE come from the germline V gene. V was shortened by 4 bases and J by 7 bases, with 14 bases between the two germline ends. There are 13 residues in the CDR3. CDR3: CASSPLRNYEAFF. In nucleotides, the CDR3 is TGTGCCAGCAGCCCCCTTCGGAACTATGAAGCTTTCTTT.

The chain links TRBV10-3 to TRBJ2-3; 7 bases align to TRBD2. Germline V gene lookup returns CDR1 ENHRY and CDR2 SYGVKD. J lost 5 bases, V lost 10 bases, and 9 bases had no gene match. This CDR3 has 13 residues. CDR3 DNA: TGTGCCAACCGGGGGGAAGGAAGAGATACGCAGTATTTT. It translates to CANRGEGRDTQYF.

This chain joins TRBV19 and TRBJ2-2, with D perhaps TRBD1 or TRBD2 (6 bases each). This CDR3 comprises 16 residues. The germline gives CDR1 LNHDA, CDR2 SQIVND (reference sequence). V shed 4 bases and J shed 3 bases, with 15 bases lying between them. The chain's CDR3 is CASSTQRGAHTGELFF. CDR3 DNA: TGTGCCAGTAGTACCCAAAGGGGGGCACACACCGGGGAGCTGTTTTTT. Drawing the rest from reference TRBV19 and TRBJ2-2, the complete variable domain is DGGITQSPKYLFRKEGQNVTLSCEQNLNHDAMYWYRQDPGQGLRLIYYSQIVNDFQKGDIAEGYSVSREKKESFPLTVTSAQKNPTAFYLCASSTQRGAHTGELFFGEGSRLTVL.

The chain carries TRBV6-4 and TRBJ2-1, with 11 bases matching TRBD2. The CDR3 loop spans 15 amino acids. CDR1 MRHNA and CDR2 SNTAGT come from the germline V gene. V gave up 7 bases and J gave up 9 bases; unmatched junction bases: 11. In nucleotides, the CDR3 is TGTGCCAGCAAAGCAGGGACTAGCGGAGGGGGTGAGCAGTTCTTC. It codes for CASKAGTSGGGEQFF.

The chain carries TRBV5-1 and TRBJ2-2; D is uncertain. The germline gives CDR1 SGHRS, CDR2 YFSETQ. Trimming shortened V by 0 bases and J by 3 bases, and 6 bases separated the two germline ends. The CDR3 covers 14 residues. The CDR3 loop reads CASSLGSDTGELFF. CDR3 bases: TGCGCCAGCAGCTTGGGGTCGGACACCGGGGAGCTGTTTTTT.

This clone has a single count. This chain uses TRBV5-1 with TRBJ2-2; D may be TRBD2 (5 bases). Germline CDR1 reads SGHRS; CDR2 reads YFSETQ. Trimming left V 6 bases short and J 4 bases short, with 16 bases between. The CDR3 has 15 amino acids. The CDR3 loop reads CASTAQTGVTGELFF. The CDR3 nucleotides read TGCGCCAGCACAGCCCAGACCGGGGTCACCGGGGAGCTGTTTTTT.

CDR3 sequence (DNA): TGTGCCAGCAGCGGCGGGGGACCTGAAGCTTTCTTT. It translates to CASSGGGPEAFF. The J gene is TRBJ1-1, the V gene TRBV7-9; D might be TRBD1 (5 bases). Germline assignment: CDR1 SEHNR and CDR2 FQNEAQ (reference sequence). This CDR3 comprises 12 residues. The germline V and J ends were trimmed by 5 bases and 6 bases, with 10 bases remaining between them. The full variable domain, its missing parts supplied by reference TRBV7-9 and TRBJ1-1, is DTGVSQNPRHKITKRGQNVTFRCDPISEHNRLYWYRQTLGQGPEFLTYFQNEAQLEKSRLLSDRFSAERPKGSFSTLEIQRTEQGDSAMYLCASSGGGPEAFFGQGTRLTVV.

This clone was detected only once. This chain joins TRBV29-1 and TRBJ2-7, with D uncertain. The V and J ends lost 4 bases and 6 bases respectively, with 16 bases between them. CDR1 is SQVTM, CDR2 ANQGSEA, per germline. The CDR3 is made up of 13 amino acids. The CDR3 region has the DNA TGCAGCGTTGGGGTAAATTTTGAATCCGAGCAGTACTTC. Encoded protein: CSVGVNFESEQYF.

The rearrangement joins TRBV27 to TRBJ1-1; tentative D call: TRBD1 (6 bases). Trimming stripped 9 bases from V and 0 bases from J, with 14 bases between. CDR1 MNHEY and CDR2 SMNVEV come from the germline V gene (reference sequence). The CDR3 is 14 residues long. CDR3 loop: CARDHREMNTEAFF. The DNA of the CDR3 is TGTGCCAGGGACCACAGGGAAATGAACACTGAAGCTTTCTTT.

V usage is TRBV11-2 and J usage is TRBJ2-3, with TRBD2 matching over 7 bases. V lost 7 bases and J lost 6; bases outside the gene matches: 13. Germline CDR1 is SGHAT and CDR2 is FQNNGV. This CDR3 contains 15 residues. Written as DNA, the CDR3 is TGTGCCAGCATACGCGCGGCGGGGGAATGGGATACGCAGTATTTT. Amino acids: CASIRAAGEWDTQYF.

The chain recombines TRBV27 with TRBJ1-2, with 11 positions matching TRBD1. Germline trimming cut 5 bases from V and 7 bases from J; bases unmatched to any gene: 12. This CDR3 contains 16 residues. Germline CDR1 MNHEY, CDR2 SMNVEV (reference sequence). DNA of the CDR3: TGTGCCAGCAGTCCCCTCGGACAGGGGGCGTTGGGTGGCTACACCTTC. This gives the protein CASSPLGQGALGGYTF.